These 23 T cell receptor beta chains originate from one sample sequenced in a study of shared clonotypes between healthy human individuals. TCRdb's table, derived via immunoSEQ multiplex PCR, lists solely in-frame clones and lacks some. The sample includes millions of clones, 90% to 95% of them seen just once. Specimen: naive CD4+ T cells sorted from blood. Specified subset: CD45RA+ positively selected. These receptors were obtained from a man aged 18 to 29 in good health.

This clone was detected once. V is TRBV4-1 and J is TRBJ2-7; possible D gene TRBD2, 5 bases. The CDR3 runs 14 residues. Germline CDR1 is MGHRA and CDR2 is YSYEKL. V was clipped by 3 bases and J by 7 bases, with 16 bases between them. CDR3 sequence reads: CASSQRVPFWEQYF. For the CDR3, the DNA is TGCGCCAGCAGCCAGAGGGTCCCGTTTTGGGAGCAGTACTTC.

This clone was seen a single time. The rearrangement links TRBV10-2 to TRBJ2-7; D is perhaps TRBD1 (6 bases). Trimming removed 5 bases at V and 0 bases at J, with 8 bases between. CDR3 size: 13 residues. CDR1 is WSHSY and CDR2 is SAAADI in the germline V gene. The CDR3 sequence: CASSLQGSYEQYF. CDR3 DNA: TGCGCCAGCAGTCTACAGGGCTCCTACGAGCAGTACTTC.

In DNA form, the CDR3 reads TGTGCCAGTAGTCTCGGACGGAGCTCCTACAATGAGCAGTTCTTC. This gives the protein CASSLGRSSYNEQFF. The chain links TRBV19 to TRBJ2-1, with unresolved D. Germline CDR1 LNHDA, CDR2 SQIVND (reference sequence). This CDR3 is 15 amino acids long. With 5 bases removed from V and 0 bases from J, the gap between germline ends came to 11 bases.

V usage is TRBV11-2 and J usage is TRBJ1-5; 9 nucleotides align to TRBD1. The V and J ends lost 5 bases and 7 bases, in that order; junction bases with no gene match: 6. Germline assignment: CDR1 SGHAT and CDR2 FQNNGV. The length of the CDR3 is 14 residues. Written as DNA, the CDR3 is TGTGCCAGCAGCCCTACAGGGGGCAGGCAGCCCCAGCATTTT. Encoded protein: CASSPTGGRQPQHF.

The V and J genes are TRBV5-1 and TRBJ2-2; D possibly corresponds to TRBD2 (5 bases). Germline CDR1 and CDR2: SGHRS and YFSETQ. The CDR3 has 16 residues. Trimming pared 0 bases from V and 4 bases from J, leaving 13 bases between. The CDR3 reads CASSLGWSGPTGELFF. The CDR3 nucleotides read TGCGCCAGCAGCTTGGGGTGGAGCGGCCCCACCGGGGAGCTGTTTTTT.

This chain joins TRBV5-4 and TRBJ1-2; 7 nucleotides match TRBD1. Germline values: CDR1 SGHNT, CDR2 YYREEE (reference sequence). With 0 bases clipped from V and 7 bases from J, the junction kept 9 bases outside the gene matches. The CDR3 spans 15 residues. The CDR3 loop is CASSLVHETGPGYTF. The CDR3 region has the DNA TGTGCCAGCAGCTTGGTCCATGAGACAGGGCCTGGCTACACCTTC.

This clone was observed once. This CDR3 is also generated by other DNA sequences in the sample. The chain recombines TRBV18 with TRBJ2-7; TRBD1 agrees at 7 bases. V lost 4 bases and J lost 1; bases outside the gene matches: 1. Germline CDR1 and CDR2: KGHSH and LQKENI. This CDR3 is built from 13 residues. The CDR3 region has the DNA TGTGCCAGCTCACGGGACAGTTCCTACGAGCAGTACTTC. Protein product: CASSRDSSYEQYF.

This rearrangement joins TRBV18 to TRBJ2-1, with D perhaps TRBD1 or TRBD2 (5 bases each). V lost 6 bases, J lost 6 bases, and 21 bases lay in between. Germline V gene data show CDR1 as KGHSH and CDR2 as LQKENI. The CDR3 spans 16 residues. Here the CDR3 reads CASSSIDWGISNEQFF. The CDR3, as DNA: TGTGCCAGCTCCTCCATCGATTGGGGGATTTCCAATGAGCAGTTCTTC.

The rearrangement joins TRBV4-2 to TRBJ2-7; no clear D gene. There are 14 residues in the CDR3. Per germline, CDR1 LGHNA and CDR2 YNFKEQ. The V end lost 0 bases, the J end lost 4 bases, and 10 bases lay between the germline ends. Written as DNA, the CDR3 is TGTGCCAGCAGCCAAGAGACCTCATTATACGAGCAGTACTTC. The encoded protein is CASSQETSLYEQYF.

This clone was counted a single time. The chain has TRBV19 and TRBJ1-6; the D is unclear. V gave up 5 bases and J gave up 5 bases, with 10 bases separating them. There are 14 residues in the CDR3. Per germline, CDR1 LNHDA and CDR2 SQIVND (reference sequence). CDR3 protein: CASSGSLNNSPLHF. The CDR3 region has the DNA TGTGCCAGTAGTGGCAGCCTCAATAATTCACCCCTCCACTTT.

This clone was detected a few times. The sample contains more than one DNA sequence encoding this CDR3. The chain couples TRBV7-2 to TRBJ2-7; D gene unclear. The germline V gene encodes CDR1 SGHTA and CDR2 FQGNSA. This CDR3 is built from 11 residues. V shed 5 bases and J shed 2 bases, with 4 bases lying between them. CDR3 sequence reads: CASSLTYEQYF. Written as DNA, the CDR3 is TGTGCCAGCAGCCTGACCTACGAGCAGTACTTC. The full variable domain, in which reference TRBV7-2 and TRBJ2-7 provide the parts outside the CDR3, is GAGVSQSPSNKVTEKGKDVELRCDPISGHTALYWYRQSLGQGLEFLIYFQGNSAPDKSGLPSDRFSAERTGGSVSTLTIQRTQQEDSAVYLCASSLTYEQYFGPGTRLTVT.

The chain joins TRBV10-1 to TRBJ2-3; 12 bases match TRBD2. Germline V gene lookup returns CDR1 WNHNN and CDR2 SYGVQD (reference sequence). V lost 5 bases, J lost 2 bases, and 5 bases stayed unmatched. CDR3 size: 16 residues. The CDR3 DNA is TGCGCCAGCAGTACGACTAGCGGGGGCATCACAGATACGCAGTATTTT. This translates into CASSTTSGGITDTQYF.

The J gene is TRBJ1-4, the V gene TRBV30; D is undetermined. The germline gives CDR1 GTSNPN, CDR2 SVGIG (reference sequence). V lost 1 base to trimming and J lost 5 bases, with 5 bases between them. The CDR3 is 12 residues long. CDR3 amino acids: CAWSAGNEKLFF. The CDR3, as DNA: TGTGCCTGGAGTGCTGGGAATGAAAAACTGTTTTTT.

Concerning this clone: This same CDR3 is encoded by further DNA sequences in the sample. The chain employs TRBV5-1 and TRBJ1-3; D gene ambiguous. This CDR3 is built from 13 residues. Deletions cut 3 bases from V and 2 bases from J, with 6 bases between. Germline CDR1 and CDR2: SGHRS and YFSETQ. For the CDR3, the DNA is TGCGCCAGCAGCTCGGGTCCTGGAAACACCATATATTTT. Its protein product is CASSSGPGNTIYF.

Comments on this clone: Within the sample, other DNA sequences also encode this same CDR3. This chain joins TRBV29-1 and TRBJ2-7; D may be TRBD1 (6 bases). This CDR3 has 12 residues. V shed 4 bases and J shed 3 bases, with 10 bases lying between them. Germline V CDR1 and CDR2: SQVTM, ANQGSEA. The CDR3 nucleotides are TGCAGCGTTGGCAGGGGAAGCTACGAGCAGTACTTC. Translated: CSVGRGSYEQYF.

CDR3 loop: CASSLTAGQGPHEQYF. CDR3 DNA sequence: TGTGCCAGCTCACTCACGGCGGGACAGGGACCCCACGAGCAGTACTTC. V is TRBV18 and J is TRBJ2-7, with 9 bases matching TRBD1. V dropped 4 bases and J dropped 5; count of bases not matched to a gene: 12. The CDR3 sequence is 16 residues long. Germline V gene lookup returns CDR1 KGHSH and CDR2 LQKENI.

The chain combines TRBV5-1 with TRBJ1-3, with D unresolved. CDR1 SGHRS and CDR2 YFSETQ come from the germline V gene. This CDR3 region has 16 residues. The V gene lost 0 bases and the J gene lost 0 bases, with 10 bases spanning the gap. The chain's CDR3 is CASSLVSDSSGNTIYF. The CDR3 DNA reads TGCGCCAGCAGCTTGGTGTCCGACTCCTCTGGAAACACCATATATTTT.

The chain links TRBV7-2 to TRBJ2-5, with D maybe TRBD1 (6 bases). Germline CDR1 and CDR2: SGHTA and FQGNSA. V shed 6 bases and J shed 7 bases, with 18 bases lying between them. The CDR3 spans 14 residues. CDR3 sequence reads: CASSPGVMAATQYF. The CDR3 bases are TGTGCCAGCAGTCCAGGGGTGATGGCGGCGACCCAGTACTTC.

The J gene is TRBJ1-2, the V gene TRBV4-3; D not certain. Trimming shortened V by 0 bases and J by 0 bases, and 8 bases separated the two germline ends. The CDR3 has 15 residues. Germline lookup yields CDR1 LGHNA and CDR2 YSLEER. As DNA, the CDR3 is TGCGCCAGCAGCCAAGATGGGAACTCTAACTATGGCTACACCTTC. Its translation: CASSQDGNSNYGYTF.

This chain connects TRBV5-6 to TRBJ2-2; perhaps TRBD1 as D (5 bases). The CDR3 sequence is 16 residues long. CDR1 and CDR2 from the germline V gene are SGHDT and YYEEEE. Trimming stripped 0 bases from V and 9 bases from J, with 18 bases between. Here the CDR3 reads CASSLEGEGVSRELFF. The CDR3, as DNA: TGTGCCAGCAGCTTGGAAGGAGAAGGGGTCTCCAGGGAGCTGTTTTTT.

J is TRBJ2-7 and V is TRBV11-2, with 7 bases matching TRBD1. CDR1 and CDR2 from the germline V gene are SGHAT and FQNNGV. V was clipped by 2 bases and J by 2 bases; unmatched bases: 3. The CDR3 runs to 14 residues. CDR3 sequence: CASSLSGTAYEQYF. For the CDR3, the DNA is TGTGCCAGCAGCTTATCCGGGACAGCCTACGAGCAGTACTTC.

The chain recombines TRBV23-1 with TRBJ1-1; no firm D call. TRBV23-1 is placed among ORFs of uncertain function. The V gene lost 7 bases and the J gene lost 1 base, with 13 bases spanning the gap. The CDR3 runs 14 residues. The CDR3: CASTHGVGNTEAFF. For the CDR3, the DNA is TGCGCCAGCACCCACGGGGTCGGGAACACTGAAGCTTTCTTT.

V usage is TRBV10-3 and J usage is TRBJ2-7; TRBD2 matches 10 bases. The CDR3 covers 19 residues. Germline trimming cut 2 bases from V and 4 bases from J; bases unmatched to any gene: 17. The germline V gene has CDR1 ENHRY and CDR2 SYGVKD. CDR3 residues: CAISESGSSGSTYYYEQYF. The CDR3 bases are TGTGCCATCAGTGAGAGTGGGTCTAGCGGGAGTACCTATTATTACGAGCAGTACTTC.